The text below deals with one T cell receptor (beta chain). Between the trimmed V and J ends, which lost 6 bases and 4 bases, there was a span of 12 bases. The CDR3 is 13 residues long. Germline CDR1 reads MNHNS; CDR2 reads SASEGT. The data belong to a study of CD4+ T cells in melanoma. TCRdb keeps only in-frame clones here, not all; method: immunoSEQ multiplex PCR. The sample comprises roughly 12,000 clones, about 72% of which are singletons, and roughly 10% rests with the top ten. This sequence originates from a human donor with melanoma. This chain connects TRBV6-1 to TRBJ1-2, with D uncertain. The sample consisted of cells from a culture (not recorded whether cultured in vitro). The CDR3 protein is CASSQRDGYGYTF. The CDR3, as DNA: TGTGCCAGCAGCCAGAGGGATGGCTATGGCTACACCTTC.